This T cell receptor beta chain is from a study of blood T cell repertoires in COVID-19. Study information: The study drew acute and convalescent COVID-19 samples from the United States, Italy and Spain.

Membership in each cohort depended on participant-reported clinical history. V was clipped by 3 bases and J by 6 bases, with 17 bases between them. Germline assignment: CDR1 KGHSH and CDR2 LQKENI. This CDR3 comprises 15 residues. Authors' methods: Estimation of nucleated cell counts was performed using reference gene primer amplification. Clones were sequenced by immunoSEQ multiplex PCR, and TCRdb holds only the in-frame ones, with some missing. That table furnishes V, J and clone size, whereas the DNA furnished D and trimming. The sample has a few hundred thousand clones, roughly 92% seen once. V usage is TRBV18 and J usage is TRBJ1-2; no clear D. The clonotype comes from a woman in her thirties or forties who had been exposed to COVID-19. Material: PBMCs or T cells enriched from blood (not recorded which). The CDR3 sequence is CASSPNDFSRDGYTF. CDR3 nucleotide sequence: TGTGCCAGCTCACCGAATGACTTTTCGAGGGATGGCTACACCTTC.